The entry that follows covers one T cell receptor beta chain sequence. Its antigen is unidentified. This record belongs to a study of CD8 T cells in ankylosing spondylitis. Each TCR beta library was made by quantitative 5'-RACE that incorporated molecular barcodes. TCRdb analysed the 5' RACE reads with MiXCR anew, one entry per CDR3 protein. The sample holds 700,000 or so distinct CDR3 sequences, around a fifth seen once. This CDR3 has 13 amino acids. Trimming pared 11 bases from V and 3 bases from J, leaving 14 bases between. Study-level points and caveats: Matched synovial fluid from ankylosing spondylitis patients was reported to be enriched for disease-linked clones. One TCR beta motif, made up of roughly 8 highly homologous variants, appeared characteristic of ankylosing spondylitis blood.

The chain couples TRBV12-3 or TRBV12-4 to TRBJ1-3, with D uncertain. The receptor was isolated from a male donor with ankylosing spondylitis. Sequenced: blood, either unsorted or a sorted T cell fraction (not recorded which). In DNA form, the CDR3 reads TGTGCCGGGTTGTTGGACGGTGGAAACACCATATATTTT. It yields the protein CAGLLDGGNTIYF.